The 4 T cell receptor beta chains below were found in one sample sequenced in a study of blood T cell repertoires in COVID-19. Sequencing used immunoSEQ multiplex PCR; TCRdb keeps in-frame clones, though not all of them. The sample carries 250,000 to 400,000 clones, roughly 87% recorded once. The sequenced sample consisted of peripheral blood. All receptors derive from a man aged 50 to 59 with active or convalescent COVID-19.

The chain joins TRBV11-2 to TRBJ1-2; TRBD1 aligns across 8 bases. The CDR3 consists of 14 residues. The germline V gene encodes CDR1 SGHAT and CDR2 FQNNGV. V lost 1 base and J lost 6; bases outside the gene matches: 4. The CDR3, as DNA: TGTGCCAGCAGCTTAGTAACCAGGGGGCATGGCTACACCTTC. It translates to CASSLVTRGHGYTF.

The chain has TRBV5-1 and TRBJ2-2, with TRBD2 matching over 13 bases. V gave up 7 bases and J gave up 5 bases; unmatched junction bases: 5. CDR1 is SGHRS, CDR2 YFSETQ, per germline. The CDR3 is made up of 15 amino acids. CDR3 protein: CASVPGLAGTGELFF. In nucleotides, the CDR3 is TGCGCCAGCGTTCCGGGACTAGCGGGAACCGGGGAGCTGTTTTTT.

CDR3 DNA: TGTGCCAGCGCAGCCAGGGTTGGTAGTCAGCCCCAGCATTTT. Its translation: CASAARVGSQPQHF. J is TRBJ1-5 and V is TRBV27, with TRBD1 as a possible D gene (5 bases). Germline CDR1 MNHEY, CDR2 SMNVEV (reference sequence). There are 14 residues in the CDR3. The germline V and J ends were trimmed by 8 bases and 6 bases, with 17 bases remaining between them.

DNA of the CDR3: TGTGCCAGCAGTTACTCAGCCCTCATGAACACTGAAGCTTTCTTT. Translation: CASSYSALMNTEAFF. The chain links TRBV6-5 to TRBJ1-1; D unresolved. The CDR3 extends over 15 amino acids. The germline gives CDR1 MNHEY, CDR2 SVGAGI. The ends were cut back, 0 bases at V and 0 bases at J, with 8 bases in the middle.